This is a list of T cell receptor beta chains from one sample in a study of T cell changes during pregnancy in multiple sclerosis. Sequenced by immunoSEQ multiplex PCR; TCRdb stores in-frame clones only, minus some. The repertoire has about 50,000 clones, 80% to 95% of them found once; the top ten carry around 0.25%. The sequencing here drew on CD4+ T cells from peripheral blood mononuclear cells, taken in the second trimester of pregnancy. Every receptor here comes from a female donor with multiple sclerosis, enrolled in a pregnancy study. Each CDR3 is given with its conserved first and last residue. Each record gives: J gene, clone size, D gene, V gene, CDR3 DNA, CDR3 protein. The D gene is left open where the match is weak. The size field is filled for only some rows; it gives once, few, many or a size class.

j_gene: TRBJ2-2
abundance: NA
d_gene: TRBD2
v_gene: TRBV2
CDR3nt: TGTGCCAGCAGTGTGGGCGAAGCGGGGGGACCGAACACCGGGGAGCTGTTTTTT
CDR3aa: CASSVGEAGGPNTGELFF

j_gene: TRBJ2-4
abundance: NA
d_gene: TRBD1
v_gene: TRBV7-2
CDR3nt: TGTGCCAGCAGCTTAGGCGATAGCAGGGGGAAGGACATTCAGTACTTC
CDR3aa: CASSLGDSRGKDIQYF

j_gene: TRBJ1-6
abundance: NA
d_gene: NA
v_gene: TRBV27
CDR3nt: TGTGCCAGCACCCGGAGCTCCTATAATTCACCCCTCCACTTT
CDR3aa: CASTRSSYNSPLHF

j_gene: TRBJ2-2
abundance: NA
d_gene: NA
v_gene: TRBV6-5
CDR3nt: TGTGCCAGCAGCTCGGGGACCGGGGAGCTGTTTTTT
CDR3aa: CASSSGTGELFF

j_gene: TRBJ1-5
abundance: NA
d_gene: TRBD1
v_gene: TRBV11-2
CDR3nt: TGTGCCAGCAGCATCCAGGGGGCTAGGGGGCAGCCCCAGCATTTT
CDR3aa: CASSIQGARGQPQHF

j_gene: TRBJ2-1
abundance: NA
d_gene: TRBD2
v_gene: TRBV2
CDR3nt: TGTGCCAGCAGTGTGTTTAGCGGGGGGTCCAGCTCCTACAATGAGCAGTTCTTC
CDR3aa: CASSVFSGGSSSYNEQFF

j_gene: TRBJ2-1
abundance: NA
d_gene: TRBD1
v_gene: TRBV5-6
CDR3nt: TGTGCCAGCAGCCAGGACAGGGCTAATGAGCAGTTCTTC
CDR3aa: CASSQDRANEQFF

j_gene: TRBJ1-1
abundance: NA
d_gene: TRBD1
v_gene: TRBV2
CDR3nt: TGTGCCAGTCTACAGGGGGCAACTGAAGCTTTCTTT
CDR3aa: CASLQGATEAFF

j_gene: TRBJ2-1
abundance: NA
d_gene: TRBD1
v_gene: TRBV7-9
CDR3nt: TGTGCCAGCGGATGGACAGGAGGACACAATGAGCAGTTCTTC
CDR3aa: CASGWTGGHNEQFF

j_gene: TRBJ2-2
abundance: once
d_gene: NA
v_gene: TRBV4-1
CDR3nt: TGCGCCAGCAGCCAAGTTTCCGGAGGCGGGGAGCTGTTTTTT
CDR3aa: CASSQVSGGGELFF

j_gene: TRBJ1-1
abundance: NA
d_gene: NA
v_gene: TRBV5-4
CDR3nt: TGTGCCAGCAGCTTGTTTCAGGGTGTCACTGAAGCTTTCTTT
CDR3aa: CASSLFQGVTEAFF

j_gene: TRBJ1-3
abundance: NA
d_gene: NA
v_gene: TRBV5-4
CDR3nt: TGTGCCAGCAGCTTATCCGGGGGAATCTCTGGAAACACCATATATTTT
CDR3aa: CASSLSGGISGNTIYF

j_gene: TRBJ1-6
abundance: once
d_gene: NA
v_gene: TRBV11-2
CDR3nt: TGTGCCAGCAGCTCCAGGGAGGGCCATATACCTCTACCCCTCCACTTT
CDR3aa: CASSSREGHIPLPLHF

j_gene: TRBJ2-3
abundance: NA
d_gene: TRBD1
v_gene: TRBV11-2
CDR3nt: TGTGCCAGCAGCTTACAGACAGGGCTGAACACAGATACGCAGTATTTT
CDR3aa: CASSLQTGLNTDTQYF

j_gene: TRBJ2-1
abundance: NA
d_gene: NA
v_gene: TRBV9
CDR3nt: TGTGCCAGCAGCCTAGCTCCCCGAGTAGGGGATGAGCAGTTCTTC
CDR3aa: CASSLAPRVGDEQFF

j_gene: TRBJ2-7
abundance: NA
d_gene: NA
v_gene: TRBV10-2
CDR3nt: TGCGCCAGCAGTGCTTGGGGGGGGGCTCGCGAGCAGTACTTC
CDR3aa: CASSAWGGAREQYF

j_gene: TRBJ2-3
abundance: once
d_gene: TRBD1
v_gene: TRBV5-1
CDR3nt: TGCGCCAGCAACTTGGGACAGGGCGGCACAGATACGCAGTATTTT
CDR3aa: CASNLGQGGTDTQYF

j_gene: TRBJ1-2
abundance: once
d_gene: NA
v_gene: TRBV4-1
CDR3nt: TGCGCCAGCAGCCAACTGCAGGGGAGGGGGGTAAATGGCTACACCTTC
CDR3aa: CASSQLQGRGVNGYTF

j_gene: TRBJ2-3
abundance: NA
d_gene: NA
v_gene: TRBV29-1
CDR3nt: TGCAGCGACTCCGGGACTAGCACAGATACGCAGTATTTT
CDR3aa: CSDSGTSTDTQYF

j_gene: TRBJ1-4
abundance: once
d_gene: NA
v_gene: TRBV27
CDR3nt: TGTGCCAGCAGTCCCTACAGAGCAACTAATGAAAAACTGTTTTTT
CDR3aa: CASSPYRATNEKLFF

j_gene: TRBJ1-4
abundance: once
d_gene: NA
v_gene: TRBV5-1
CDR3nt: TGCGCCAGCAGCCGCGGCGCGGGGGGTGGCGAAAAACTGTTTTTT
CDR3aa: CASSRGAGGGEKLFF

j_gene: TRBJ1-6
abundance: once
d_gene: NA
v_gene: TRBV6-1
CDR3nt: TGTGCCAGCAGTGCCTCGGGGGGGATTTCACCCCTCCACTTT
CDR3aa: CASSASGGISPLHF

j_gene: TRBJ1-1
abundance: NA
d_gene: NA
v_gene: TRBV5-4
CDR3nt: TGTGCCAGCAGCTTACGGGGGAGCACTGAAGCTTTCTTT
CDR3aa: CASSLRGSTEAFF

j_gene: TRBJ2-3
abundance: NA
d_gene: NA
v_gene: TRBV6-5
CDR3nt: TGTGCCAGCAGTTACTCGACATCCTCCGATACGCAGTATTTT
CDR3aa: CASSYSTSSDTQYF

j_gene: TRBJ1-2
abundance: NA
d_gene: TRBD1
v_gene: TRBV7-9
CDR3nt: TGTGCCAGCAGCTTAAAGGGCCCCAGGGGGACTGGCTACACCTTC
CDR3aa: CASSLKGPRGTGYTF

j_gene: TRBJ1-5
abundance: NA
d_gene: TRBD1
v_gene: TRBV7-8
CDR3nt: TGTGCCAGCAGCTTAGGGACAGGGGGCCTCAATAGCAATCAGCCCCAGCATTTT
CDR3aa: CASSLGTGGLNSNQPQHF

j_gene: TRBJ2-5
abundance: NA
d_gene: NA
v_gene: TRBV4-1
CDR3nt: TGCGCCAGCAGCCAAGAAGGACAGTACCAAGAGACCCAGTACTTC
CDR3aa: CASSQEGQYQETQYF

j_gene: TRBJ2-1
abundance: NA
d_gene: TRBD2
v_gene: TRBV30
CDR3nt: TGTGCCTGGAGTAGACTAGCGGGCTACAATGAGCAGTTCTTC
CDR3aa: CAWSRLAGYNEQFF

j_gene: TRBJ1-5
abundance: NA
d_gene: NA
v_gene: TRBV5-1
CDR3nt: TGCGCCAGCAGCTTGACGGTGGACTTTCCCCAGCATTTT
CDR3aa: CASSLTVDFPQHF

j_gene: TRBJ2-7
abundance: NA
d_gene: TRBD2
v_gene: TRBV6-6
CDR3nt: TGTGCCAGCAGAGACCCGGGACTAGCCCTCGAGCAGTACTTC
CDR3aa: CASRDPGLALEQYF

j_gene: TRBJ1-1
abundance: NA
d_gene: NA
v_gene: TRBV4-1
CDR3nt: TGCGCCAGCAGCCAAGAGCTGTACATGAACACTGAAGCTTTCTTT
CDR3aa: CASSQELYMNTEAFF

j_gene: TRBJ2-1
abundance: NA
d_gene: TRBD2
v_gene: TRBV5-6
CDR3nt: TGTGCCAGCAGCCCCGGGGCGGGAGCTGGTTCCTACAATGAGCAGTTCTTC
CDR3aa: CASSPGAGAGSYNEQFF

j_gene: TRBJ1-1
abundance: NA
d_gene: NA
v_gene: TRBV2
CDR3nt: TGTGTCTCCCAGGATCACGCTGAAGCTTTCTTT
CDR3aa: CVSQDHAEAFF

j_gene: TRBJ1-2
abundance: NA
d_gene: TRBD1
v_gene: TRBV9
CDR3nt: TGTGCCAGCAGCGCCCGGGGACAGGGAAGGGATGGCTACACCTTC
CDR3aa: CASSARGQGRDGYTF

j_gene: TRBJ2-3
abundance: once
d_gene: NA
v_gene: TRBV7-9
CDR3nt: TGTGCCAGCAGCCCCCCGGGGGGCGGGGTTGGCACAGATACGCAGTATTTT
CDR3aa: CASSPPGGGVGTDTQYF

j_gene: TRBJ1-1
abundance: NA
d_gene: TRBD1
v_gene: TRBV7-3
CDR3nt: TGTGCCAGCAGTACAGGGGCTGAGACTGAAGCTTTCTTT
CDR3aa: CASSTGAETEAFF

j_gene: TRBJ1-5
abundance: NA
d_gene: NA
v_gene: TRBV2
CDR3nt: TGTGCCAGCAAGGCCGGCGGGCCCAGTAGTCAGCCCCAGCATTTT
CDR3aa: CASKAGGPSSQPQHF

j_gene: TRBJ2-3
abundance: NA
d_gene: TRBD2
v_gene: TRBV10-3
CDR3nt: TGTGCCATCAGATCTACTAGCGGGGGTATGGGAGATACGCAGTATTTT
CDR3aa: CAIRSTSGGMGDTQYF

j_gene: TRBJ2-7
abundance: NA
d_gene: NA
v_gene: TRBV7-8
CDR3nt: TGTGCCAGCAGCTTAGTCGGGTTTTACGAGCAGTACTTC
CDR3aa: CASSLVGFYEQYF

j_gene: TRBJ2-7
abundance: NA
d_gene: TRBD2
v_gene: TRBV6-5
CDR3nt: TGTGCCAGCAGTGCAAGTGGCGCGGGGGGTTACGAGCAGTACTTC
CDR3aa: CASSASGAGGYEQYF

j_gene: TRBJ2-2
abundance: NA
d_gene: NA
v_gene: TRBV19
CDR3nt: TGTGCCAGTGCCTTGACTAGAGGGGCCGGGGAGCTGTTTTTT
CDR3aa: CASALTRGAGELFF

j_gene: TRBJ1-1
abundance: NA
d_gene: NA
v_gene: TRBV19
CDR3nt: TGTGCCAGTAGTATCCCCCCAGACACTGAAGCTTTCTTT
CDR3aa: CASSIPPDTEAFF

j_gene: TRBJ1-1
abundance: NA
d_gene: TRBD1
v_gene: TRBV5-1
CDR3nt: TGCGCCAGCAGCTTAAGACAGGGGTTACACACTGAAGCTTTCTTT
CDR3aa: CASSLRQGLHTEAFF

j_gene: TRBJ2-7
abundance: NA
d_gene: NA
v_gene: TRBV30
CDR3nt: TGTGCCTGGAGGCCTGGAGGACAGATCTACGAGCAGTACTTC
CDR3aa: CAWRPGGQIYEQYF

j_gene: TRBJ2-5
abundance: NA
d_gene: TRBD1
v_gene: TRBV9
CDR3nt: TGTGCCAGCAGCGTAGACCCAGGGGGCCAAGAGACCCAGTACTTC
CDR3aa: CASSVDPGGQETQYF

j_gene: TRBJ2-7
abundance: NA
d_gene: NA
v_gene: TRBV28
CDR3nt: TGTGCCAGCAGTTTATGGGAGGGAAGCGCCTACGAGCAGTACTTC
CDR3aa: CASSLWEGSAYEQYF

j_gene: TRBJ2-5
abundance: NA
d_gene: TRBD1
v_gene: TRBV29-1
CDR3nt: TGCAGCGCCGCCCCCGGACAGGGGAGTTTAGAGACCCAGTACTTC
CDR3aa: CSAAPGQGSLETQYF

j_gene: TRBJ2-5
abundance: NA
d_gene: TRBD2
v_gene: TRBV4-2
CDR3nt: TGTGCCAGCAGCCAAGCACTAGGCGGGGGGGCTTCACACACACAAGAGACCCAGTACTTC
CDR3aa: CASSQALGGGASHTQETQYF

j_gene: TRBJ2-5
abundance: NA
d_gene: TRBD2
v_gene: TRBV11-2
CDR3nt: TGTGCCAGCAGCTTAGATCTGGGGAGGGGGACCCAGTACTTC
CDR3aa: CASSLDLGRGTQYF

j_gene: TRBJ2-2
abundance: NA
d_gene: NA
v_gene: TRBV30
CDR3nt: TGTGCCTGGAGGGGTGGGGGGGGCCGGACCGGGGAGCTGTTTTTT
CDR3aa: CAWRGGGGRTGELFF

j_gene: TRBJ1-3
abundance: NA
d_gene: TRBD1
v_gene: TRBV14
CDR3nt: TGTGCCAGCAGCCAAAACAGGGGGCTGACTGGAAACACCATATATTTT
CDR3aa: CASSQNRGLTGNTIYF

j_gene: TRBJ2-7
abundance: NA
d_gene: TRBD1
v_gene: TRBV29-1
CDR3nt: TGCAGCGCCTCTCGACAGGGGTACGAGCAGTACTTC
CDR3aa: CSASRQGYEQYF

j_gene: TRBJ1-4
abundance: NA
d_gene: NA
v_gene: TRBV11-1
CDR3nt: TGTGCCAGCAGCCTCCGGGACTTCGGTACCCCAACTAATGAAAAACTGTTTTTT
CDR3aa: CASSLRDFGTPTNEKLFF

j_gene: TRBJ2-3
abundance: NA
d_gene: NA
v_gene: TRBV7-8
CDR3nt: TGTGCCAGCAGCATAGGACAGCCCAGATCAGATACGCAGTATTTT
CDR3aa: CASSIGQPRSDTQYF

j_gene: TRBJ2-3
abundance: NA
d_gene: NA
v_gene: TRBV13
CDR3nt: TGTGCCAGCAGCCACCGGGAGCGGAGCACAGATACGCAGTATTTT
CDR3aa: CASSHRERSTDTQYF

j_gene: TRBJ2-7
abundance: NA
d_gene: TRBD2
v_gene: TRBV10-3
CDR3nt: TGTGCCATCAGTGAGCCACCGGGACTAGCGGGGGGTATCTCCTACGAGCAGTACTTC
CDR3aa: CAISEPPGLAGGISYEQYF

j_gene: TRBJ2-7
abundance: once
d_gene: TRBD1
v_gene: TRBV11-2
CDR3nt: TGTGCCAGCAGTTACAGGGGCTACGAGCAGTACTTC
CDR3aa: CASSYRGYEQYF